The 21 T cell receptor beta chains listed next were all sequenced from one sample in a study of OX40 agonist ivuxolimab in advanced cancers. The repertoire was sequenced with immunoSEQ multiplex PCR; TCRdb's copy has only in-frame clones and lacks some. The top ten hold around 3.5% of the sample, which has about 58,000 clones, over 80% seen once. Sequences were derived from CD4+ or CD8+ T cells sorted from blood, sampled in a trial of the OX40 agonist ivuxolimab. These receptors all come from an adult with an advanced solid tumor such as melanoma, head and neck, liver or kidney cancer.

The genes are TRBV9 and TRBJ2-7, with D hard to call. CDR1 is SGDLS and CDR2 is YYNGEE in the germline V gene. This CDR3 has 12 residues. V was pared by 0 bases and J by 7 bases, with 8 bases between. DNA for the CDR3: TGTGCCAGCAGCGTAGGGGCTGAGGAGCAGTACTTC. This translates into CASSVGAEEQYF.

This chain connects TRBV11-3 to TRBJ2-5, with a possible D match to TRBD1 (5 bases). The germline V and J ends were trimmed by 5 bases and 4 bases, with 14 bases remaining between them. Germline V gives CDR1 SGHNT, CDR2 YENEEA. The length of the CDR3 is 14 residues. The CDR3 DNA sequence: TGTGCCAGCAGCGGCCAGGGTTACGGAGAGACCCAGTACTTC. Protein: CASSGQGYGETQYF.

The table lists this clone with a count of one. V usage is TRBV7-8 and J usage is TRBJ1-6; TRBD1 matches at 8 bases. Germline CDR1 reads SGHVS; CDR2 reads FQNEAQ. Germline trimming cut 2 bases from V and 5 bases from J; bases unmatched to any gene: 5. The CDR3 is 16 residues long. The CDR3 spells CASSLNRGVDNSPLHF. Written as DNA, the CDR3 is TGTGCCAGCAGCTTAAACAGGGGGGTAGATAATTCACCCCTCCACTTT. Combining the CDR3 with reference TRBV7-8 and TRBJ1-6 gives the whole variable domain GAGVSQSPRYKVAKRGQDVALRCDPISGHVSLFWYQQALGQGPEFLTYFQNEAQLDKSGLPSDRFFAERPEGSVSTLKIQRTQQEDSAVYLCASSLNRGVDNSPLHFGNGTRLTVT.

This clone was detected only once. The J gene is TRBJ2-4, the V gene TRBV6-1, with D perhaps given as TRBD1 or TRBD2 (5 bases each). The germline gives CDR1 MNHNS, CDR2 SASEGT. The CDR3 is 17 residues long. V lost 1 base and J 0 bases, leaving 13 bases between the germline ends. The CDR3 here is CASSEDPSGTAKNIQYF. The CDR3 nucleotides are TGTGCCAGCAGTGAAGATCCTTCCGGGACAGCCAAAAACATTCAGTACTTC.

This chain uses TRBV5-1 with TRBJ1-1, with D possibly being TRBD1 (6 bases). Per the germline V gene, CDR1 is SGHRS and CDR2 is YFSETQ. The CDR3 runs to 14 residues. Trimming removed 2 bases at V and 3 bases at J, with 11 bases between. Here the CDR3 reads CASSFGAGDTEAFF. The CDR3 DNA reads TGCGCCAGCAGCTTTGGGGCAGGGGACACTGAAGCTTTCTTT. The full variable domain, in which reference TRBV5-1 and TRBJ1-1 provide the parts outside the CDR3, is KAGVTQTPRYLIKTRGQQVTLSCSPISGHRSVSWYQQTPGQGLQFLFEYFSETQRNKGNFPGRFSGRQFSNSRSEMNVSTLELGDSALYLCASSFGAGDTEAFFGQGTRLTVV.

This clone has just a few counts. For the CDR3, the DNA is TGTGCCAGCAGCGTAGCAGGGGACTTGAGGCAAGAGACCCAGTACTTC. Amino acids: CASSVAGDLRQETQYF. V gene TRBV9 combines with J gene TRBJ2-5; perhaps D is TRBD1 or TRBD2 (6 bases each). V lost 0 bases and J 2 bases, leaving 14 bases between the germline ends. This CDR3 is built from 16 residues. The germline gives CDR1 SGDLS, CDR2 YYNGEE.

The chain recombines TRBV27 with TRBJ1-6; no definite D call. Germline CDR1 and CDR2: MNHEY and SMNVEV (reference sequence). V was clipped by 4 bases and J by 9 bases, with 22 bases between them. The CDR3 runs 17 residues. The CDR3 nucleotides are TGTGCCAGCAGTTCCCTCTCGACGTTCGGGCTTGGTTCACCCCTCCACTTT. Translated, it gives CASSSLSTFGLGSPLHF.

The V call is TRBV4-2, the J call TRBJ2-7; 7 bases agree with TRBD1. With 0 bases clipped from V and 0 bases from J, the junction kept 5 bases outside the gene matches. Germline loops: CDR1 LGHNA, CDR2 YNFKEQ. The CDR3 contains 16 residues. In nucleotides, the CDR3 is TGTGCCAGCAGCCAAGATAGGGGGCCCAGCTCCTACGAGCAGTACTTC. It specifies CASSQDRGPSSYEQYF.

The chain recombines TRBV28 with TRBJ1-1; D remains unclear. Germline-derived CDR1 and CDR2 are MDHEN and SYDVKM. Deletions cut 5 bases from V and 1 base from J, with 8 bases between. The CDR3 is 13 amino acids. The CDR3 coding sequence is TGTGCCAGCAGTGTATCCACGAACACTGAAGCTTTCTTT. Protein sequence: CASSVSTNTEAFF.

This clone was counted a few times. The rearrangement links TRBV28 to TRBJ1-2, with a possible D match to TRBD1 (5 bases). V lost 4 bases and J lost 4, with 16 bases in between. CDR1 is MDHEN, CDR2 SYDVKM, per germline. The CDR3 length is 15 residues. The CDR3 bases are TGTGCCAGCAGTTCCCCGGGGGGGATTGGCTATGGCTACACCTTC. Protein product: CASSSPGGIGYGYTF.

This clone came up once. The chain couples TRBV5-6 to TRBJ2-1, with no clear D. With 0 bases removed from V and 8 bases from J, the gap between germline ends came to 3 bases. This CDR3 is built from 11 residues. The germline V gene encodes CDR1 SGHDT and CDR2 YYEEEE. CDR3 in amino acids: CASSLAYEQFF. CDR3 nucleotides: TGTGCCAGCAGCTTGGCATATGAGCAGTTCTTC.

The chain employs TRBV30 and TRBJ1-2; D gene unclear. There are 12 residues in the CDR3. Trimming removed 0 bases from V and 5 bases from J, with 7 bases in between. Per germline, CDR1 GTSNPN and CDR2 SVGIG (reference sequence). The CDR3 protein is CAWSVGGYGYTF. CDR3 DNA: TGTGCCTGGAGTGTAGGTGGTTATGGCTACACCTTC.

The chain carries TRBV10-3 and TRBJ2-5; unclear D gene. This CDR3 contains 15 residues. V gave up 6 bases and J gave up 5 bases, with 19 bases separating them. The germline gives CDR1 ENHRY, CDR2 SYGVKD. The CDR3 sequence: CAIRGLGEVGETQYF. DNA of the CDR3: TGTGCCATCAGAGGCTTGGGCGAGGTGGGGGAGACCCAGTACTTC.

This clone has just one count. V usage is TRBV20-1 and J usage is TRBJ1-2; D gene ambiguous. The CDR3 has 11 amino acids. Germline V gives CDR1 DFQATT, CDR2 SNEGSKA (reference sequence). In DNA, the CDR3 is TGCAGAATCCAGGCTAACTATGGCTACACCTTC. Translated, it gives CRIQANYGYTF.

The table lists this clone with a few counts. The rearrangement links TRBV7-3 to TRBJ2-2; D is ambiguous. CDR1 is SGHTA and CDR2 is FQGTGA in the germline V gene. The V end was cut by 5 bases, the J end by 0 bases, with 10 bases between. This CDR3 comprises 15 residues. In nucleotides, the CDR3 is TGTGCCAGCAGCCGCAGCAGCGCGAACACCGGGGAGCTGTTTTTT. It codes for CASSRSSANTGELFF.

V and J are TRBV21-1 and TRBJ2-7; TRBD1 was called by the table and not checked on the DNA. TRBV21-1 is a documented pseudogene. This CDR3 contains 15 residues. CDR3: CASTTPGQDSYEQYF. The CDR3 region has the DNA TGTGCCAGCACAACCCCGGGACAGGACTCCTACGAGCAGTACTTC.

This chain joins TRBV27 and TRBJ1-2; a possible D gene is TRBD1 (5 bases). V dropped 6 bases and J dropped 8 bases, with 10 bases sitting between them. The germline CDR1 and CDR2 sequences are MNHEY and SMNVEV (reference sequence). The CDR3 has 11 amino acids. The DNA of the CDR3 is TGTGCCAGCAGGGACAAGGCCGGCTACACCTTC. Protein: CASRDKAGYTF.

This clone was counted a few times. The chain links TRBV5-8 to TRBJ2-7, with a tentative D call TRBD1 (5 bases). V was shortened by 5 bases and J by 2 bases, with 14 bases between the two germline ends. This CDR3 is built from 14 residues. Per the germline V gene, CDR1 is SGHTS and CDR2 is YDEGEE. In DNA form, the CDR3 reads TGTGCCAGCAGTCACACCATGGACACCTACGAGCAGTACTTC. Translated, it gives CASSHTMDTYEQYF.

The V call is TRBV6-4, the J call TRBJ1-6; no clear D. CDR3 length: 13 amino acids. Trimming removed 8 bases from V and 6 bases from J, with 11 bases in between. The germline CDR1 and CDR2 sequences are MRHNA and SNTAGT. This CDR3 reads CASQATGNSPLHF. As DNA, the CDR3 is TGTGCCAGCCAGGCGACTGGTAATTCACCCCTCCACTTT.

In DNA, the CDR3 is TGTGCCAGCAGTTTTCGTTCTGCTGGAAACACCATATATTTT. Residues: CASSFRSAGNTIYF. The chain recombines TRBV28 with TRBJ1-3; no definite D call. V lost 3 bases and J lost 2, with 8 bases in between. Germline V lookup: CDR1 MDHEN, CDR2 SYDVKM. This CDR3 has 14 amino acids. The complete variable domain, with remaining parts taken from reference TRBV28 and TRBJ1-3, reads DVKVTQSSRYLVKRTGEKVFLECVQDMDHENMFWYRQDPGLGLRLIYFSYDVKMKEKGDIPEGYSVSREKKERFSLILESASTNQTSMYLCASSFRSAGNTIYFGEGSWLTVV.

The chain has TRBV29-1 and TRBJ2-5; D may be TRBD2 (6 bases). V was clipped by 1 base and J by 1 base, with 13 bases between them. This CDR3 is built from 15 residues. Per germline, CDR1 SQVTM and CDR2 ANQGSEA. The CDR3, as DNA: TGCAGCGTTGAAGGCGGCGGGGCAGGCCAAGAGACCCAGTACTTC. It specifies CSVEGGGAGQETQYF.